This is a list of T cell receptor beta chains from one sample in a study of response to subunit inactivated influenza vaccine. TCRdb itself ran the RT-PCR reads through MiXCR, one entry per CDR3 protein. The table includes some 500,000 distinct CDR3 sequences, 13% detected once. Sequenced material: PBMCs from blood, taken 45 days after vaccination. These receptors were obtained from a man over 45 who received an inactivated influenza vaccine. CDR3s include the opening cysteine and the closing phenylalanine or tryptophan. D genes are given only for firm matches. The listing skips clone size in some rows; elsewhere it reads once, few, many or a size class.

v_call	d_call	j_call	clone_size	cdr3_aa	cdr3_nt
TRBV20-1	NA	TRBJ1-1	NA	CSARDLLRGNTEAFF	TGCAGTGCTAGAGATCTTCTCCGGGGGAACACTGAAGCTTTCTTT
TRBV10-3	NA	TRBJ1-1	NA	CAISGVGGRTEAFF	TGTGCCATCAGTGGGGTAGGTGGGCGCACTGAAGCTTTCTTT
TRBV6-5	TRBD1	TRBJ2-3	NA	CASRRDSRTSTDTQYF	TGTGCCAGCAGACGGGACAGTCGTACTAGCACAGATACGCAGTATTTT
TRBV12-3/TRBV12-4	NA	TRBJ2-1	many	CASSIRGGDNEQFF	TGTGCCAGCAGTATTAGAGGTGGGGACAATGAGCAGTTCTTC
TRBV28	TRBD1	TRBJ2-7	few	CASSLPRQGVVEQYF	TGTGCCAGCAGTTTACCGCGACAGGGCGTTGTCGAGCAGTACTTC
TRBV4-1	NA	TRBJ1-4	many	CASSQERGGFGKLFF	TGCGCCAGCAGCCAAGAGCGAGGGGGTTTCGGAAAACTGTTTTTT
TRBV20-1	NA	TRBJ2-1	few	CSARERGQLYNEQFF	TGCAGTGCTAGAGAAAGAGGGCAGCTCTACAATGAGCAGTTCTTC
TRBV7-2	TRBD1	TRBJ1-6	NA	CASSRDRENSPLHF	TGTGCCAGCAGTCGGGACAGGGAAAATTCACCCCTCCACTTT
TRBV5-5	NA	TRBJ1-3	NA	CASSRDGISGNTIYF	TGTGCCAGCAGCAGGGACGGAATCTCTGGAAACACCATATATTTT
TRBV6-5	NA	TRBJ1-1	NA	CASSSWGEKLNTEAFF	TGTGCCAGCAGTTCGTGGGGGGAAAAACTTAACACTGAAGCTTTCTTT
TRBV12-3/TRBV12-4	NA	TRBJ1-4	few	CASSRVWGATNEKLFF	TGTGCCAGCAGCCGAGTTTGGGGAGCAACTAATGAAAAACTGTTTTTT
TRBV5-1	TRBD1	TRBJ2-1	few	CASSGATGVNEQFF	TGCGCCAGCTCGGGGGCGACAGGGGTCAATGAGCAGTTCTTC
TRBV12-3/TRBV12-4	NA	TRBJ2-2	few	CASTVDRLTGELFF	TGTGCCAGCACCGTAGACAGGCTGACCGGGGAGCTGTTTTTT
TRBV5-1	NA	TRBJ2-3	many	CASSLEPQSTDTQYF	TGCGCCAGCAGCTTGGAGCCACAATCTACAGATACGCAGTATTTT
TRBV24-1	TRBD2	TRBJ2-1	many	CATRESGRASEQFF	TGTGCCACCAGGGAAAGCGGGAGGGCTAGTGAGCAGTTCTTC
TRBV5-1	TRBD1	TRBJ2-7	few	CASSLGDRTNEQYF	TGCGCCAGCAGCTTGGGGGACAGGACCAACGAGCAGTACTTC
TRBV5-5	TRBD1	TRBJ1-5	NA	CASSWTGEAQPQHF	TGTGCCAGCAGCTGGACAGGGGAGGCTCAGCCCCAGCATTTT
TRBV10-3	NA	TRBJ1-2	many	CATTPGSGKFYGYTF	TGTGCCACTACTCCGGGCTCTGGCAAGTTCTATGGCTACACCTTC
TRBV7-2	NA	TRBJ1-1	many	CASSPGTGRAFF	TGTGCCAGCAGCCCCGGGACGGGGAGAGCTTTCTTT
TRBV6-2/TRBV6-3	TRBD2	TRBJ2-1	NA	CASSLAGAPTYNEQFF	TGTGCCAGCAGTTTAGCGGGGGCCCCCACGTACAATGAGCAGTTCTTC
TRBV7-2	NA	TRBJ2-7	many	CASSLDFLSSYEQYF	TGTGCCAGCAGCTTAGACTTTCTTAGCTCCTACGAGCAGTACTTC
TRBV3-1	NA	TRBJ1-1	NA	CASSQRRNTEAFF	TGTGCCAGCAGCCAACGCCGGAACACTGAAGCTTTCTTT
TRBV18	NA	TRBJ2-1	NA	CASSQEQDQFF	TGTGCCAGCTCACAGGAACAGGACCAGTTCTTC
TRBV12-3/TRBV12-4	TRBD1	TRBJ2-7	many	CASSTRRTGNSYEQYF	TGTGCCAGCAGTACCCGCAGGACAGGTAACTCCTACGAGCAGTACTTC
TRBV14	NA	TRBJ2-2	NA	CASSQVITNTGELFF	TGTGCCAGCAGCCAAGTAATAACAAACACCGGGGAGCTGTTTTTT
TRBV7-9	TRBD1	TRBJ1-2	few	CASSVAGTGSYGYTF	TGTGCCAGCAGCGTAGCCGGGACAGGATCTTATGGCTACACCTTC
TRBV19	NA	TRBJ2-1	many	CASSPTRSYNEQFF	TGTGCCAGTAGCCCTACCCGGTCCTACAATGAGCAGTTCTTC
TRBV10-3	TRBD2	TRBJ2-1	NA	CAIRDSLAGVVNEQFF	TGTGCCATCAGGGACTCACTAGCGGGAGTAGTAAATGAGCAGTTCTTC
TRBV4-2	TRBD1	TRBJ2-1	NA	CASSPDRAYNEQFF	TGTGCCAGCAGCCCCGACAGGGCGTACAATGAGCAGTTCTTC
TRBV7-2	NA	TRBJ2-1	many	CASSRGPSSYNEQFF	TGTGCCAGCAGTAGGGGCCCGAGCTCCTACAATGAGCAGTTCTTC
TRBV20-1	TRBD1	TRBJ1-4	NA	CSARPRQGGEKLFF	TGCAGTGCTAGACCTCGACAGGGGGGTGAAAAACTGTTTTTT
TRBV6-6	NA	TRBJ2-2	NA	CASRDRYTGELFF	TGTGCCAGCAGAGACCGGTACACCGGGGAGCTGTTTTTT
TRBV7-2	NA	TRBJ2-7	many	CASSRHTYEQYF	TGTGCCAGCAGCCGTCATACCTACGAGCAGTACTTC